This TCR beta chain was documented in a study of CD8 T cells in ankylosing spondylitis. Scientists made TCR beta libraries using quantitative 5'-RACE with molecular barcodes. MiXCR was run by TCRdb on the 5' RACE reads, yielding one entry per CDR3 protein. Seen here are under 300,000 distinct CDR3 sequences, roughly a tenth observed once, and the top ten hold less than 7.5%. This clonotype was counted at least ten times. The target antigen is unknown. The V end was cut by 3 bases, the J end by 1 base, with 4 bases between. This CDR3 has 14 amino acids. Whole-study findings and limits: Made up of eight highly homologous variants, a TCR beta motif appeared characteristic of ankylosing spondylitis blood. The authors reported significant enrichment of disease-linked clones in matched ankylosing spondylitis synovial fluid. As for the disease-linked clones, they showed a CD8+ phenotype and occurred at relatively low frequencies in peripheral blood.

This chain links TRBV12-3 or TRBV12-4 with TRBJ2-6, with no clear D. This TCR was recovered from a male donor with ankylosing spondylitis or in good health (not recorded which). Sequencing was performed on blood, either unsorted or a sorted T cell fraction (not recorded which). The CDR3 here is CASSFISGANVLTF. The CDR3 DNA reads as TGTGCCAGCAGTTTTATTTCTGGGGCCAACGTCCTGACTTTC.